The 32 T cell receptor beta chains listed next were all sequenced from one sample in a study of cytomegalovirus exposure and HLA in healthy donors. PCR involved 60 Vbeta and 13 Jbeta primers. Only in-frame clones appear in the TCRdb table, and some are missing; sequencing was by immunoSEQ multiplex PCR. The sample lists roughly 140,000 clones, around 72% occurring once. The source material was PBMCs. Receptors were obtained from a man aged 35 to 55 in good health and CMV-seronegative.

V is TRBV5-4 and J is TRBJ1-3; the D is unclear. The CDR3 runs 16 residues. V lost 4 bases, J lost 3 bases, and 17 bases lay in between. Looked up from germline, CDR1 is SGHNT and CDR2 is YYREEE (reference sequence). CDR3 residues: CASSPGSSAGGNTIYF. The CDR3 nucleotides read TGTGCCAGCAGCCCGGGATCATCCGCCGGTGGAAACACCATATATTTT.

The chain links TRBV28 to TRBJ2-2, with D possibly matching TRBD1 (6 bases). The CDR3 is made up of 17 amino acids. The germline V and J ends were trimmed by 6 bases and 0 bases, with 17 bases remaining between them. Germline CDR1 and CDR2: MDHEN and SYDVKM. As DNA, the CDR3 is TGTGCCAGCAGGGTAAGAAGGGGGATCGCGAACACCGGGGAGCTGTTTTTT. This sequence encodes CASRVRRGIANTGELFF.

The genes are TRBV6-5 and TRBJ1-2; D is unclear. The CDR3 loop spans 14 amino acids. Germline V gene lookup returns CDR1 MNHEY and CDR2 SVGAGI. Trimming cost V 3 bases and J 4 bases, with 12 bases left between them. CDR3 in amino acids: CASSYNQDIYGYTF. The DNA of the CDR3 is TGTGCCAGCAGTTATAACCAGGATATCTATGGCTACACCTTC.

This clone turned up a few times. The chain joins TRBV6-6 to TRBJ1-5; no clear D. The germline gives CDR1 MNHNY, CDR2 SVGAGI (reference sequence). Trimming removed 0 bases at V and 7 bases at J, with 13 bases between. The CDR3 loop spans 15 amino acids. CDR3 protein: CASSYSIKHGQPQHF. The CDR3 nucleotides are TGTGCCAGCAGTTACTCGATTAAACACGGGCAGCCCCAGCATTTT.

V is TRBV10-3 and J is TRBJ2-3, with TRBD2 identical over 10 bases. The germline V gene encodes CDR1 ENHRY and CDR2 SYGVKD. V lost 4 bases to trimming and J lost 3 bases; unmatched junction nucleotides: 4. The CDR3 length is 15 residues. CDR3 DNA: TGTGCCATCAGTGCCGGGACTAGCGTGACAGATACGCAGTATTTT. It is translated as CAISAGTSVTDTQYF.

The rearrangement joins TRBV29-1 to TRBJ2-2, with 7 bases that match TRBD1. Germline CDR1 SQVTM, CDR2 ANQGSEA. The J segment lost 3 bases and the V segment lost 1 base, leaving 2 bases of the junction unmatched. The CDR3 is 14 amino acids. The CDR3 DNA sequence: TGCAGCGTTGAAGGAGGGGGCTACACCGGGGAGCTGTTTTTT. Encoded protein: CSVEGGGYTGELFF.

The V and J genes are TRBV6-5 and TRBJ2-1; possibly TRBD1 for D (6 bases). The germline CDR1 and CDR2 sequences are MNHEY and SVGAGI. V was trimmed by 0 bases and J by 3 bases, leaving 12 bases between them. This CDR3 is 16 amino acids long. CDR3 coding DNA: TGTGCCAGCAGTTACTCCGGCAGGGGTAACTACAATGAGCAGTTCTTC. This translates into CASSYSGRGNYNEQFF.

The V gene is TRBV6-5, the J gene TRBJ1-4, with D possibly being TRBD1 (5 bases). Trimming shortened V by 0 bases and J by 6 bases, and 11 bases separated the two germline ends. Per the germline V gene, CDR1 is MNHEY and CDR2 is SVGAGI. CDR3 size: 15 residues. The CDR3: CASSYSTGSDEKLFF. The CDR3 bases are TGTGCCAGCAGTTACTCTACAGGATCGGATGAAAAACTGTTTTTT.

J is TRBJ2-7 and V is TRBV2; TRBD1 matches 12 bases. CDR1 SNHLY and CDR2 FYNNEI come from the germline V gene. This CDR3 comprises 15 residues. V lost 2 bases to trimming and J lost 6 bases; unmatched junction nucleotides: 5. In DNA, the CDR3 is TGTGCCAGCAGTGAATTGGGGACAGGGGGCAGCGAGCAGTACTTC. Its protein is CASSELGTGGSEQYF.

J is TRBJ1-2 and V is TRBV4-1; D is ambiguous. Trimming removed 0 bases from V and 3 bases from J, with 11 bases in between. The length of the CDR3 is 15 residues. CDR1 MGHRA and CDR2 YSYEKL come from the germline V gene. The CDR3 loop reads CASSQDVRGDYGYTF. CDR3 sequence (DNA): TGCGCCAGCAGCCAAGATGTTCGGGGTGACTATGGCTACACCTTC.

The chain is built from TRBV4-2 and TRBJ2-7, with D possibly being TRBD2 (6 bases). CDR1 is LGHNA, CDR2 YNFKEQ, per germline. V lost 1 base, J lost 2 bases, and 15 bases lay in between. There are 16 residues in the CDR3. In DNA form, the CDR3 reads TGTGCCAGCAGCCAAGTTAGTGCTAGCGTTACCTACGAGCAGTACTTC. This gives the protein CASSQVSASVTYEQYF.

J is TRBJ2-5 and V is TRBV9; 7 bases are a match to TRBD2. V lost 3 bases and J lost 5; bases outside the gene matches: 7. Germline CDR1 SGDLS, CDR2 YYNGEE. The CDR3 contains 14 residues. This chain's CDR3 is CASSAGGGRETQYF. The CDR3 bases are TGTGCCAGCAGCGCCGGGGGAGGGCGGGAGACCCAGTACTTC.

This chain connects TRBV5-6 to TRBJ1-5, with 11 nucleotides matching TRBD1. V was pared by 0 bases and J by 3 bases, with 5 bases of the junction left unmatched. This CDR3 is built from 17 residues. Germline V lookup: CDR1 SGHDT, CDR2 YYEEEE. In DNA form, the CDR3 reads TGTGCCAGCAGCTTGGCCGGGACAGGGGGTTTCAATCAGCCCCAGCATTTT. Translation gives CASSLAGTGGFNQPQHF. Together with reference TRBV5-6 and TRBJ1-5, the CDR3 gives the full variable domain: DAGVTQSPTHLIKTRGQQVTLRCSPKSGHDTVSWYQQALGQGPQFIFQYYEEEERQRGNFPDRFSGHQFPNYSSELNVNALLLGDSALYLCASSLAGTGGFNQPQHFGDGTRLSIL.

CDR3 sequence: CASSVRHIPPLHF. The CDR3 nucleotides are TGTGCCAGCAGTGTCCGACATATTCCACCCCTCCACTTT. V and J are TRBV6-1 and TRBJ1-6; D is unresolved. Trimming took 4 bases from V and 11 from J, leaving 12 bases between them. Per the germline V gene, CDR1 is MNHNS and CDR2 is SASEGT. This CDR3 has 13 residues.

V is TRBV28 and J is TRBJ1-4; D gene unclear. The CDR3 length is 14 residues. Trimming removed 4 bases from V and 6 bases from J, with 12 bases in between. In germline, CDR1 is MDHEN, CDR2 SYDVKM. The CDR3 DNA is TGTGCCAGCAGTTCGCTTCCTTCGGATGAAAAACTGTTTTTT. Residues: CASSSLPSDEKLFF.

This sequence joins TRBV4-1 and TRBJ2-3; possibly TRBD1 for D (7 bases). Trimming removed 7 bases at V and 0 bases at J, with 14 bases between. The CDR3 is 15 amino acids. Germline CDR1 is MGHRA and CDR2 is YSYEKL. The CDR3 DNA follows: TGCGCCAGCACCCGGGGGACAGCTAGCACAGATACGCAGTATTTT. The encoded protein is CASTRGTASTDTQYF.

The rearrangement links TRBV5-6 to TRBJ1-2; 7 nucleotides match TRBD1. In germline, CDR1 is SGHDT, CDR2 YYEEEE. The CDR3 is made up of 12 amino acids. The V gene end was trimmed by 4 bases and the J gene end by 8 bases; junction bases not matched to a gene: 5. CDR3 in amino acids: CASSLGQAGYTF. The CDR3 DNA reads as TGTGCCAGCAGCCTAGGACAGGCGGGCTACACCTTC.

The V and J genes are TRBV6-6 and TRBJ2-1, with 7 bases aligning to TRBD2. This CDR3 contains 13 residues. The germline CDR1 and CDR2 sequences are MNHNY and SVGAGI (reference sequence). Germline trimming cut 8 bases from V and 5 bases from J; bases unmatched to any gene: 6. CDR3 DNA sequence: TGTGCCAGCGGGCGGGAGAGAAACAATGAGCAGTTCTTC. Protein product: CASGRERNNEQFF.

V is TRBV4-1 and J is TRBJ2-3; 10 nucleotides agree with TRBD2. CDR3 length: 16 amino acids. The germline gives CDR1 MGHRA, CDR2 YSYEKL. The trim removed 3 bases at V and 4 bases at J, leaving 7 bases unmatched. CDR3 sequence reads: CASSQYSGRRADTQYF. The DNA for the CDR3 is TGCGCCAGCAGCCAGTATAGCGGGAGGCGGGCAGATACGCAGTATTTT.

The chain employs TRBV19 and TRBJ1-2; TRBD1 is a possible D gene (5 bases). CDR3 length: 13 residues. Per the germline V gene, CDR1 is LNHDA and CDR2 is SQIVND (reference sequence). V was pared by 3 bases and J by 6 bases, with 11 bases between. The CDR3 nucleotides are TGTGCCAGTAGTATGTCCAGGGTGGATGGCTACACCTTC. Amino acid sequence: CASSMSRVDGYTF.

The chain combines TRBV15 with TRBJ1-6; D may be TRBD1 (6 bases). Germline V gene lookup returns CDR1 LNHNV and CDR2 YYDKDF (reference sequence). Trimming removed 6 bases from V and 4 bases from J, with 7 bases in between. This CDR3 spans 13 amino acids. Written as DNA, the CDR3 is TGTGCCACCAGTCAGGGGTATAATTCACCCCTCCACTTT. Translation gives CATSQGYNSPLHF.

This clone turned up a few times. This chain joins TRBV5-4 and TRBJ1-4; tentative D call: TRBD1 (5 bases). V was pared by 0 bases and J by 8 bases, with 11 bases between. Germline CDR1 is SGHNT and CDR2 is YYREEE (reference sequence). This CDR3 has 14 residues. CDR3 protein: CASSLGQTREKLFF. The CDR3 region has the DNA TGTGCCAGCAGCTTGGGACAGACGAGGGAAAAACTGTTTTTT.

This clone was seen once. The chain has TRBV6-1 and TRBJ2-7, with D perhaps matching TRBD1 (5 bases). The germline CDR1 and CDR2 sequences are MNHNS and SASEGT. This CDR3 is built from 15 residues. V was trimmed by 3 bases and J by 2 bases, leaving 14 bases between them. CDR3 nucleotide sequence: TGTGCCAGCAGTGACGGGCCAGGGTGGACCTACGAGCAGTACTTC. The encoded protein is CASSDGPGWTYEQYF.

In its sample, this clone was seen a few times. This rearrangement joins TRBV29-1 to TRBJ2-1; 9 bases align to TRBD1. Germline V lookup: CDR1 SQVTM, CDR2 ANQGSEA. J was trimmed by 9 bases and V by 7 bases; bases with no gene match: 10. This CDR3 has 13 amino acids. The CDR3, as DNA: TGCAGCGGTCGGGACAGGGTGTTTGGTGAGCAGTTCTTC. Residues: CSGRDRVFGEQFF.

The chain recombines TRBV2 with TRBJ1-2, with D possibly matching TRBD1 (5 bases). In germline, CDR1 is SNHLY, CDR2 FYNNEI. The CDR3 spans 14 residues. The V and J ends lost 7 bases and 2 bases respectively, with 14 bases between them. This CDR3 is CASKAGWTNYGYTF. As DNA, the CDR3 is TGTGCCAGCAAGGCAGGGTGGACAAACTATGGCTACACCTTC.

The chain recombines TRBV4-2 with TRBJ2-1; 9 bases line up with TRBD2. The CDR3 loop spans 16 amino acids. The V and J ends lost 3 bases and 4 bases, in that order; junction bases with no gene match: 7. Germline V CDR1 and CDR2: LGHNA, YNFKEQ. Here the CDR3 DNA reads TGTGCCAGCAGCCAGGATAGCGGGGGTGGGTACAATGAGCAGTTCTTC. Translating it yields CASSQDSGGGYNEQFF.

The chain is built from TRBV9 and TRBJ2-7; D is ambiguous. Germline CDR1 is SGDLS and CDR2 is YYNGEE. Trimming stripped 0 bases from V and 0 bases from J, with 10 bases between. The CDR3 extends over 15 amino acids. The CDR3 region is CASSVANGYSYEQYF. The DNA of the CDR3 is TGTGCCAGCAGCGTAGCTAACGGGTACTCCTACGAGCAGTACTTC.

The chain carries TRBV10-2 and TRBJ2-1; TRBD1 matches at 11 bases. The CDR3 is 14 amino acids. V trimming: 6 bases; J trimming: 6 bases; junction bases outside the gene matches: 4. Germline V gene data show CDR1 as WSHSY and CDR2 as SAAADI. The CDR3 here is CASRDRGLINEQFF. The CDR3 nucleotides are TGCGCCAGCAGGGACAGGGGGCTTATCAATGAGCAGTTCTTC.

This rearrangement joins TRBV5-1 to TRBJ2-7; possibly TRBD1 for D (5 bases). The V end lost 4 bases, the J end lost 3 bases, and 14 bases lay between the germline ends. CDR1 is SGHRS, CDR2 YFSETQ, per germline. The CDR3 totals 14 residues. Here the CDR3 DNA reads TGCGCCAGCAGCCTGACAGTGGTGGGCTACGAGCAGTACTTC. Protein product: CASSLTVVGYEQYF.

Written as DNA, the CDR3 is TGTGCCAGCAGTTCAACCTCAGGCGCAACTAATGAAAAACTGTTTTTT. It codes for CASSSTSGATNEKLFF. The V gene is TRBV28, the J gene TRBJ1-4; unclear D gene. CDR1 and CDR2 from the germline V gene are MDHEN and SYDVKM. V was shortened by 4 bases and J by 0 bases, with 12 bases between the two germline ends. This CDR3 comprises 16 residues.

This clone was seen only a few times. Written as DNA, the CDR3 is TGTGCCAGCAGCCGCGGACTAGCGGGGCGGACCTACAATGAGCAGTTCTTC. It specifies CASSRGLAGRTYNEQFF. V usage is TRBV5-4 and J usage is TRBJ2-1; 12 nucleotides match TRBD2. The J segment lost 2 bases and the V segment lost 4 bases, leaving 7 bases of the junction unmatched. Germline CDR1 is SGHNT and CDR2 is YYREEE (reference sequence). The CDR3 runs to 17 residues. Drawing the rest from reference TRBV5-4 and TRBJ2-1, the complete variable domain is ETGVTQSPTHLIKTRGQQVTLRCSSQSGHNTVSWYQQALGQGPQFIFQYYREEENGRGNFPPRFSGLQFPNYSSELNVNALELDDSALYLCASSRGLAGRTYNEQFFGPGTRLTVL.

This clone has just a few counts. The gene calls are TRBV10-3 and TRBJ2-7; possible D gene TRBD1, 6 bases. Germline lookup yields CDR1 ENHRY and CDR2 SYGVKD. The CDR3 covers 14 residues. V was trimmed by 3 bases and J by 4 bases, leaving 13 bases between them. CDR3 in amino acids: CAISEMGAGYEQYF. The CDR3 bases are TGTGCCATCAGTGAAATGGGGGCTGGTTACGAGCAGTACTTC.